This TCR beta chain was captured by sequencing in a study of neurological immune-mediated disorders. The V gene lost 6 bases and the J gene lost 3 bases, with 15 bases spanning the gap. Germline V lookup: CDR1 SQVTM, CDR2 ANQGSEA. The CDR3 loop spans 13 amino acids. With 10-nucleotide random UMIs included, cDNA was synthesized by 5'RACE. Whenever a sequencing run was performed, it yielded over 190 million TCR-beta sequences from 15-18 subjects. One entry per CDR3 protein, called by TCRdb with MiXCR from the 5' RACE reads. This table has about 60,000 distinct CDR3 sequences, 8.5% to 10% appearing once. The time point: longitudinal time-point 2. Overall study findings and caveats: Expanded clones shared no identical CDR3 amino acid sequences across subjects, which suggested private TCR-beta repertoires in all groups.

This clonotype was observed many times. Its antigen is not identified. This TCR derives from a man aged 30 to 45 in good health. The sample was PBMCs. The chain links TRBV29-1 to TRBJ2-7; D is undetermined. The CDR3 sequence is CSVDRAGGYEQYF. The CDR3 nucleotides read TGCAGCGTCGACCGGGCCGGCGGCTACGAGCAGTACTTC.